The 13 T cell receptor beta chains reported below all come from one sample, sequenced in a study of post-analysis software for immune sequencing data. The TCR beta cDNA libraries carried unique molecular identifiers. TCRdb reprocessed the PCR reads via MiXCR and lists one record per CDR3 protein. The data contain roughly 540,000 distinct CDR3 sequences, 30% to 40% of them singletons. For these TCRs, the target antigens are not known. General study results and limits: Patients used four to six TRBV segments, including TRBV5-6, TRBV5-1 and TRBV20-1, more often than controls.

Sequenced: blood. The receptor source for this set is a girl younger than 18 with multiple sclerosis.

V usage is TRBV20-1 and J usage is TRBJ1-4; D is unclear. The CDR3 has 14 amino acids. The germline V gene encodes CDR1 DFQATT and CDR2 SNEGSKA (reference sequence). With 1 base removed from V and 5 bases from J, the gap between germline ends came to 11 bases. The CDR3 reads CSARVETDNEKLFF. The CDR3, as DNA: TGCAGTGCTAGAGTTGAGACGGACAATGAAAAACTGTTTTTT.

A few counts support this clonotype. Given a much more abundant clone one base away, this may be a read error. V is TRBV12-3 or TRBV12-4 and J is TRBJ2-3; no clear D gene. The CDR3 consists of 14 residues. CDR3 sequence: CASSPTVSADMQYF. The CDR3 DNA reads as TGTGCCAGCAGTCCCACAGTGAGCGCAGATATGCAGTATTTT.

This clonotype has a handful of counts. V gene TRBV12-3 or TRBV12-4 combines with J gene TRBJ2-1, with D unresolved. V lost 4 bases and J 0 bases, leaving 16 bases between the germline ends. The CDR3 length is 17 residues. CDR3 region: CASSSPLRRSSYNEQFF. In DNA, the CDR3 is TGTGCCAGCAGTTCGCCCCTAAGACGGAGCTCCTACAATGAGCAGTTCTTC.

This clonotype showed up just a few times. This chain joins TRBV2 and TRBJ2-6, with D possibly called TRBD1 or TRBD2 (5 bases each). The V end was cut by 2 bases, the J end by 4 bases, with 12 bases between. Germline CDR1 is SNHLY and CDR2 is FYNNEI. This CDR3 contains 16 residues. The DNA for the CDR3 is TGTGCCAGCAGTGAAATTGGGGGTTTCGGGGCCAACGTCCTGACTTTC. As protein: CASSEIGGFGANVLTF.

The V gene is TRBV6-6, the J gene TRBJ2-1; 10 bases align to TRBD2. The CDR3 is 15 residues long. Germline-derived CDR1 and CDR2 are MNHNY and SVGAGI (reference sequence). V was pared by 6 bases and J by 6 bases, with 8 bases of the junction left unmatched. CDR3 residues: CASRLLAGSINEQFF. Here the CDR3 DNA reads TGTGCCAGCAGATTACTAGCGGGATCTATCAATGAGCAGTTCTTC.

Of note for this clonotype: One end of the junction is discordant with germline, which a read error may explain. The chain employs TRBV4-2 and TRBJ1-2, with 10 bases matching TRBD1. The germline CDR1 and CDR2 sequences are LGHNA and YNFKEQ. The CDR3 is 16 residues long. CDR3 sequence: CAGSQDGGTGAAGYTF. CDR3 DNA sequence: TGTGCCGGCAGCCAAGATGGAGGGACAGGGGCGGCTGGCTACACCTTC.

In nucleotides, the CDR3 is TGCAGTGCTAGTCCCTACCGACAGGACCAAGAGACCCAGTACTTC. This codes for CSASPYRQDQETQYF. The rearrangement uses TRBV20-1 and TRBJ2-5; D is possibly TRBD1 (6 bases). The V end lost 3 bases, the J end lost 0 bases, and 14 bases lay between the germline ends. In germline, CDR1 is DFQATT, CDR2 SNEGSKA (reference sequence). The CDR3 sequence is 15 residues long.

The CDR3 DNA follows: TGCAGTGCTAGAGACCCCGGGACATCGACCTACGAGCAGTACTTC. This encodes CSARDPGTSTYEQYF. V gene TRBV20-1 combines with J gene TRBJ2-7, with D possibly being TRBD1 (6 bases). CDR1 is DFQATT, CDR2 SNEGSKA, per germline (reference sequence). Trimming removed 0 bases at V and 2 bases at J, with 14 bases between. The CDR3 extends over 15 amino acids.

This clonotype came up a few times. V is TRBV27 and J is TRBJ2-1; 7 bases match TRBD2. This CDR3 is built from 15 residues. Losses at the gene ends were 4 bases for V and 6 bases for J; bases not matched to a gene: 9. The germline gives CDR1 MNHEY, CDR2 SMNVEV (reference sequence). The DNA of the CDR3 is TGTGCCAGCAGTTGGGAAGGCGGGGGTATCAATGAGCAGTTCTTC. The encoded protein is CASSWEGGGINEQFF.

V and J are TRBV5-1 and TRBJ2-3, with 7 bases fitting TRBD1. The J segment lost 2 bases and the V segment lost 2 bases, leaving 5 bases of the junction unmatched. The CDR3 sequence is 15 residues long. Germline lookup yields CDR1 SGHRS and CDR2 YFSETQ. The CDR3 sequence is CASSFRQGTTDTQYF. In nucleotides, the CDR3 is TGCGCCAGCAGCTTTCGACAGGGAACCACAGATACGCAGTATTTT.

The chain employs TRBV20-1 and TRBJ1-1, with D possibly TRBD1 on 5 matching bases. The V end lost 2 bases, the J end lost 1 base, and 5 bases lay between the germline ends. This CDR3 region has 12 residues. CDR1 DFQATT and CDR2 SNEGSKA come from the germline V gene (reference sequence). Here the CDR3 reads CSARQGNTEAFF. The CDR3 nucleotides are TGCAGTGCTAGACAGGGGAACACTGAAGCTTTCTTT.

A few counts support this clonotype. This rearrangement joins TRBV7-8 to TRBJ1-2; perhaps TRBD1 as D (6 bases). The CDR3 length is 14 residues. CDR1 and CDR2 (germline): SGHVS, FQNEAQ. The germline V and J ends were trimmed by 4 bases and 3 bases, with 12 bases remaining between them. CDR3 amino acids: CASSSREGDYGYTF. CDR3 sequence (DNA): TGTGCCAGCAGCTCCCGAGAGGGGGACTATGGCTACACCTTC. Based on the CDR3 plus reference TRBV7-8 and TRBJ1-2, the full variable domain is GAGVSQSPRYKVAKRGQDVALRCDPISGHVSLFWYQQALGQGPEFLTYFQNEAQLDKSGLPSDRFFAERPEGSVSTLKIQRTQQEDSAVYLCASSSREGDYGYTFGSGTRLTVV.

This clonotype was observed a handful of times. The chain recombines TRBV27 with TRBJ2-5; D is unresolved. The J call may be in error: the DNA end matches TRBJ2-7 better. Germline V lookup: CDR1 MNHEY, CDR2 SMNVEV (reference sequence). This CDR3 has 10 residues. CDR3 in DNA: TGTGCCAGCAGTTTAGACGAGCAGTACTTC. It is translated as CASSLDEQYF.